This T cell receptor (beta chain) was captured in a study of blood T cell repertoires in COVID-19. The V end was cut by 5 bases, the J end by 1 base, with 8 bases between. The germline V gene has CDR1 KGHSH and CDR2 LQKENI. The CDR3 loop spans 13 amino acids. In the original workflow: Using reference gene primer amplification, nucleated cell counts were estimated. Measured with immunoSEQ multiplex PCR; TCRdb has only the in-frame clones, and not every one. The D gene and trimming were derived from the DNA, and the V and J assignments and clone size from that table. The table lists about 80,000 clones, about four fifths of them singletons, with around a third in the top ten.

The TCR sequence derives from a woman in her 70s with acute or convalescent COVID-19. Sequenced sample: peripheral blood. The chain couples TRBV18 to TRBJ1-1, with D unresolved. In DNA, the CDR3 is TGTGCCAGCTCAGACAACTCGAACACTGAAGCTTTCTTT. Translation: CASSDNSNTEAFF. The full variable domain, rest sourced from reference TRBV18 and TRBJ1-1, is NAGVMQNPRHLVRRRGQEARLRCSPMKGHSHVYWYRQLPEEGLKFMVYLQKENIIDESGMPKERFSAEFPKEGPSILRIQQVVRGDSAAYFCASSDNSNTEAFFGQGTRLTVV.